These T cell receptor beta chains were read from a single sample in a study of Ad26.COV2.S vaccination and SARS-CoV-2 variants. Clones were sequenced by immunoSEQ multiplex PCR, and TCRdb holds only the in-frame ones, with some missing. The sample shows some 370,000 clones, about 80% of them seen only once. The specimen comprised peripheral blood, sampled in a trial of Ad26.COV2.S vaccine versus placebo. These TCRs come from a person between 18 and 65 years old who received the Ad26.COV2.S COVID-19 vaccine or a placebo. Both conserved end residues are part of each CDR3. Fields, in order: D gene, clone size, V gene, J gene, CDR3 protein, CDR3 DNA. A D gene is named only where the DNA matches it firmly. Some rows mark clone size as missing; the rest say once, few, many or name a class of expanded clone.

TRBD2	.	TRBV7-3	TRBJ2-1	CASSFSGGAYNEQFF	TGTGCCAGCAGCTTCAGCGGGGGGGCCTACAATGAGCAGTTCTTC
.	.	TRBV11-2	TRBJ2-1	CASSRGGYNEQFF	TGTGCCAGCAGTAGAGGCGGCTACAATGAGCAGTTCTTC
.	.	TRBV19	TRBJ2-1	CATRQYEQFF	TGTGCCACCCGCCAGTATGAGCAGTTCTTC
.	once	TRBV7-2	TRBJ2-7	CASSPQAGIGEQYF	TGTGCCAGCAGCCCGCAGGCTGGGATCGGCGAGCAGTACTTC
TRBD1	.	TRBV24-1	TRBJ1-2	CATSDPSGQGYGYTF	TGTGCCACCAGTGATCCCTCAGGACAGGGCTATGGCTACACCTTC
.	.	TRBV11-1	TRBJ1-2	CASSPTETYGYTF	TGTGCCAGCAGCCCCACAGAGACCTATGGCTACACCTTC
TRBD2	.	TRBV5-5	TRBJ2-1	CASSAGTSGSLYEQFF	TGTGCCAGCAGCGCTGGGACTAGCGGGAGTCTTTATGAGCAGTTCTTC
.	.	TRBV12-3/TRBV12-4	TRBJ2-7	CASSHRWGEQYF	TGTGCCAGCAGTCATCGATGGGGCGAGCAGTACTTC
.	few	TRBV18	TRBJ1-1	CASSSIDSMNTEAFF	TGTGCCAGCTCATCCATAGACAGCATGAACACTGAAGCTTTCTTT
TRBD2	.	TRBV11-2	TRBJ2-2	CASSFPNGGRVTGELFF	TGTGCCAGCAGCTTTCCTAACGGAGGGAGGGTCACCGGGGAGCTGTTTTTT
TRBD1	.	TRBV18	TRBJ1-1	CASSPPGTGGARNTEAFF	TGTGCCAGCTCACCACCTGGGACAGGGGGCGCGAGGAACACTGAAGCTTTCTTT
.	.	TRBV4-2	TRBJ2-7	CASSQDRRDYEQYF	TGTGCCAGCAGCCAAGATAGGAGGGACTACGAGCAGTACTTC
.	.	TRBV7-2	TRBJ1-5	CASSRVIGGRVYNQPQHF	TGTGCCAGCAGCCGGGTAATCGGGGGCAGGGTTTACAATCAGCCCCAGCATTTT
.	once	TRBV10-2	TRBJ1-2	CASSEELGLGGYTF	TGCGCCAGCAGTGAAGAATTGGGTTTGGGTGGCTACACCTTC
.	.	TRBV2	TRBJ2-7	CASSGTPLSYEQYF	TGTGCCAGCAGTGGTACACCTCTCTCCTACGAGCAGTACTTC
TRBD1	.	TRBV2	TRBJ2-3	CASSPKWGQGEDTQYF	TGTGCCAGCAGCCCCAAATGGGGGCAGGGGGAAGATACGCAGTATTTT
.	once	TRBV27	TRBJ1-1	CASSPRGTKKGSEAFF	TGTGCCAGCAGCCCCCGGGGAACCAAAAAGGGATCTGAAGCTTTCTTT
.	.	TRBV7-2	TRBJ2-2	CASSWEGANTGELFF	TGTGCCAGCAGCTGGGAGGGGGCGAACACCGGGGAGCTGTTTTTT
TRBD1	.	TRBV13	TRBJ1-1	CASSKGDRGMNTEAFF	TGTGCCAGCAGCAAGGGGGACAGGGGTATGAACACTGAAGCTTTCTTT
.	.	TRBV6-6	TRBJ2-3	CASNWGAGDTQYF	TGTGCCAGCAACTGGGGGGCGGGCGATACGCAGTATTTT
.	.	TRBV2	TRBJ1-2	CAGAPWGMAGYTF	TGTGCCGGAGCACCGTGGGGAATGGCTGGCTACACCTTC
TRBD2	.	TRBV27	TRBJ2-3	CASSPQREGTDTQYF	TGTGCCAGCAGTCCGCAGCGGGAGGGCACAGATACGCAGTATTTT
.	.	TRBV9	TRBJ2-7	CASSPLGLVDEQYF	TGTGCCAGCAGCCCGTTGGGCCTTGTCGACGAGCAGTACTTC
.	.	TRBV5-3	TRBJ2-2	CARSLGQGGLLIAGELFF	TGTGCCAGAAGCTTAGGACAGGGAGGGCTTTTGATAGCCGGGGAGCTGTTTTTT
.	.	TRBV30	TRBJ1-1	CAWSGMKQGAFF	TGTGCCTGGAGCGGAATGAAGCAGGGAGCTTTCTTT
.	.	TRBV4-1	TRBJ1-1	CASSPVAVGTEAFF	TGCGCCAGCAGCCCTGTTGCTGTTGGCACTGAAGCTTTCTTT
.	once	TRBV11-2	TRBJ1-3	CASSLEALSGNTIYF	TGTGCCAGCAGCTTAGAAGCACTCTCTGGAAACACCATATATTTT
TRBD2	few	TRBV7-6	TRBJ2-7	CASSLQGLAYEQYF	TGTGCCAGCAGCTTACAGGGACTAGCCTACGAGCAGTACTTC
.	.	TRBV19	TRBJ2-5	CASNRGGETQYF	TGTGCCAGTAATCGAGGGGGAGAGACCCAGTACTTC
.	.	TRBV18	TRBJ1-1	CASSPSKQNEAFF	TGTGCCAGCTCACCATCAAAGCAGAATGAAGCTTTCTTT
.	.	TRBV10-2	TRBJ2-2	CASSEWGRYTGELFF	TGCGCCAGCAGTGAGTGGGGGCGGTACACCGGGGAGCTGTTTTTT
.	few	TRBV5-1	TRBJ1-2	CASSLTGLSTNYGYTF	TGCGCCAGCAGCCTGACAGGATTATCCACTAACTATGGCTACACCTTC
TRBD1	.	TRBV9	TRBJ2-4	CASSGGQGDIQYF	TGTGCCAGCAGCGGGGGACAGGGCGACATTCAGTACTTC
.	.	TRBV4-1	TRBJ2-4	CASSQVGRTKGNIQYF	TGCGCCAGCAGCCAAGTGGGGCGCACGAAGGGAAACATTCAGTACTTC
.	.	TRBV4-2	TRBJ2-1	CASSETGGEQFF	TGTGCCAGCAGCGAGACTGGGGGTGAGCAGTTCTTC
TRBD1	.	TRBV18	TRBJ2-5	CASSPDRGRGETQYF	TGTGCCAGCTCACCGGACAGGGGGCGCGGGGAGACCCAGTACTTC
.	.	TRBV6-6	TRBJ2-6	CASSGAGANVLTF	TGTGCCAGCAGTGGCGCGGGGGCCAACGTCCTGACTTTC
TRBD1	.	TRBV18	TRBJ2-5	CASSPPQGGEETQYF	TGTGCCAGCTCACCACCACAGGGGGGAGAAGAGACCCAGTACTTC
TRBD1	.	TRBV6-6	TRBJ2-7	CASSTPTGDEQYF	TGTGCCAGCAGTACACCGACAGGGGACGAGCAGTACTTC
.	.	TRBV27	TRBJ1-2	CASSLSTRVNYGYTF	TGTGCCAGCAGTTTATCAACCAGAGTTAACTATGGCTACACCTTC
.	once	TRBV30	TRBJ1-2	CAWSPGEGYTF	TGTGCCTGGAGTCCGGGGGAGGGCTACACCTTC
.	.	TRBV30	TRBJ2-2	CAWRSGGTGELFF	TGTGCCTGGAGATCCGGGGGCACCGGGGAGCTGTTTTTT
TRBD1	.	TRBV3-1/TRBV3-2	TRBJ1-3	CASSPRDRPFSGNTIYF	TGTGCCAGCAGCCCCCGGGACAGGCCATTCTCTGGAAACACCATATATTTT
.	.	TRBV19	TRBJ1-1	CASSIDWQERDTEAFF	TGTGCCAGTAGTATAGACTGGCAGGAGAGGGACACTGAAGCTTTCTTT
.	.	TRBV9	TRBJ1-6	CASSLTIGQSYNSPLHF	TGTGCCAGCAGCCTGACTATCGGACAGTCCTATAATTCACCCCTCCACTTT
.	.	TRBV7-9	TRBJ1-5	CASSFSGGNQPQHF	TGTGCCAGCAGTTTTTCGGGAGGTAATCAGCCCCAGCATTTT
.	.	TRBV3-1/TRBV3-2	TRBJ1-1	CASSQGFQGWKVGTEAFF	TGTGCCAGCAGCCAAGGTTTCCAGGGCTGGAAAGTAGGGACTGAAGCTTTCTTT
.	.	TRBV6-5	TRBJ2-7	CASSYERAGIEQYF	TGTGCCAGCAGTTACGAAAGGGCGGGGATCGAGCAGTACTTC
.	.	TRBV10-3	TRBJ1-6	CAISDWDSVSPLHF	TGTGCCATCAGCGACTGGGATAGCGTATCACCCCTCCACTTT
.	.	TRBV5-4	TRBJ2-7	CASSNRPDLSEQYF	TGTGCCAGCAGCAACCGTCCGGACCTGTCCGAGCAGTACTTC
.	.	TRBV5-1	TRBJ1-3	CASSLVTARFGNTIYF	TGCGCCAGCAGCTTGGTAACTGCGCGCTTCGGAAACACCATATATTTT
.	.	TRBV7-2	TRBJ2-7	CASSPRSSYEQYF	TGTGCCAGCAGCCCTAGGTCCTCCTACGAGCAGTACTTC
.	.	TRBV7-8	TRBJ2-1	CASSLERTLWNEQFF	TGTGCCAGCAGCTTAGAGAGGACCCTTTGGAATGAGCAGTTCTTC
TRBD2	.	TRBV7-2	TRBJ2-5	CASSRTSGGDNRETQYF	TGTGCCAGCAGCCGGACTAGCGGGGGGGACAACCGAGAGACCCAGTACTTC
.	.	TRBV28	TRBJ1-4	CASSLSGAGEKLFF	TGTGCCAGCAGTTTATCCGGGGCCGGGGAAAAACTGTTTTTT
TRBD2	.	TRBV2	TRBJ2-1	CASSDRAGGGLF	TGTGCCAGCAGTGATCGGGCGGGAGGGGGTCTCTTC
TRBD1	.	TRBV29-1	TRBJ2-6	CSVDRWDRDSGANVLTF	TGCAGCGTTGATCGATGGGACAGGGACTCTGGGGCCAACGTCCTGACTTTC
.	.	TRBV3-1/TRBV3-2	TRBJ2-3	CASSQEVLVTQYF	TGTGCCAGCAGCCAAGAGGTCCTCGTAACGCAGTATTTT
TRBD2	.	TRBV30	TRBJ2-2	CAWSPGLAGGTGELFF	TGTGCCTGGAGTCCCGGACTAGCGGGAGGTACCGGGGAGCTGTTTTTT